This T cell receptor beta chain was identified in a study of OX40 agonist ivuxolimab in advanced cancers. Study summary: Hepatocellular carcinoma, melanoma, renal cell or head and neck cancer occurred in dose-escalation patients. Broader study findings: The average count of expanded clones was higher among CD8+ T cells than among CD4+. At 0.1 to 3.0 mg/kg and by week 6, CD4+ and CD8+ T cells in the blood had expanded clonally.

A word on this clone: The antigen is not known.

With 0 bases removed from V and 3 bases from J, the gap between germline ends came to 17 bases. CDR1 is MNHEY, CDR2 SMNVEV, per germline (reference sequence). CDR3 size: 17 residues. TCRdb's table, derived via immunoSEQ multiplex PCR, lists solely in-frame clones and lacks some. The data contain about 64,000 clones, roughly 87% of them singletons. The sequenced sample was CD4+ or CD8+ T cells sorted from blood, obtained in a trial of the OX40 agonist ivuxolimab. This sequence was found in an adult with an advanced solid tumor such as melanoma, head and neck, liver or kidney cancer. V is TRBV27 and J is TRBJ1-1, with D perhaps matching TRBD1 (6 bases). The CDR3 loop is CASSLSLTGFRYTEAFF. The CDR3 nucleotides are TGTGCCAGCAGTTTATCGCTAACAGGGTTTAGGTACACTGAAGCTTTCTTT.